This TCR beta chain comes out of a study of T cell changes during pregnancy in multiple sclerosis. This table comes from immunoSEQ multiplex PCR, and its TCRdb copy is limited to in-frame clones, with some not included. The data show about 120,000 clones, with roughly 92% seen just once and roughly 6.2% held by the top ten. This clone is medium-sized (0.01 to 0.1%) in the sample. One end of the junction does not line up with germline, which may come from a read error. From germline, CDR1 is WSHSY and CDR2 SAAADI. CDR3 length: 12 residues. The sample here was peripheral blood, taken before pregnancy. The sequence came from a female donor with multiple sclerosis, enrolled in a pregnancy study. This rearrangement joins TRBV10-2 to TRBJ2-7, with 7 positions matching TRBD2. The CDR3 is CASKVPWGGYSF. The CDR3, as DNA: TGCGCCAGCAAGGTCCCCTGGGGGGGTTATTCCTTC.